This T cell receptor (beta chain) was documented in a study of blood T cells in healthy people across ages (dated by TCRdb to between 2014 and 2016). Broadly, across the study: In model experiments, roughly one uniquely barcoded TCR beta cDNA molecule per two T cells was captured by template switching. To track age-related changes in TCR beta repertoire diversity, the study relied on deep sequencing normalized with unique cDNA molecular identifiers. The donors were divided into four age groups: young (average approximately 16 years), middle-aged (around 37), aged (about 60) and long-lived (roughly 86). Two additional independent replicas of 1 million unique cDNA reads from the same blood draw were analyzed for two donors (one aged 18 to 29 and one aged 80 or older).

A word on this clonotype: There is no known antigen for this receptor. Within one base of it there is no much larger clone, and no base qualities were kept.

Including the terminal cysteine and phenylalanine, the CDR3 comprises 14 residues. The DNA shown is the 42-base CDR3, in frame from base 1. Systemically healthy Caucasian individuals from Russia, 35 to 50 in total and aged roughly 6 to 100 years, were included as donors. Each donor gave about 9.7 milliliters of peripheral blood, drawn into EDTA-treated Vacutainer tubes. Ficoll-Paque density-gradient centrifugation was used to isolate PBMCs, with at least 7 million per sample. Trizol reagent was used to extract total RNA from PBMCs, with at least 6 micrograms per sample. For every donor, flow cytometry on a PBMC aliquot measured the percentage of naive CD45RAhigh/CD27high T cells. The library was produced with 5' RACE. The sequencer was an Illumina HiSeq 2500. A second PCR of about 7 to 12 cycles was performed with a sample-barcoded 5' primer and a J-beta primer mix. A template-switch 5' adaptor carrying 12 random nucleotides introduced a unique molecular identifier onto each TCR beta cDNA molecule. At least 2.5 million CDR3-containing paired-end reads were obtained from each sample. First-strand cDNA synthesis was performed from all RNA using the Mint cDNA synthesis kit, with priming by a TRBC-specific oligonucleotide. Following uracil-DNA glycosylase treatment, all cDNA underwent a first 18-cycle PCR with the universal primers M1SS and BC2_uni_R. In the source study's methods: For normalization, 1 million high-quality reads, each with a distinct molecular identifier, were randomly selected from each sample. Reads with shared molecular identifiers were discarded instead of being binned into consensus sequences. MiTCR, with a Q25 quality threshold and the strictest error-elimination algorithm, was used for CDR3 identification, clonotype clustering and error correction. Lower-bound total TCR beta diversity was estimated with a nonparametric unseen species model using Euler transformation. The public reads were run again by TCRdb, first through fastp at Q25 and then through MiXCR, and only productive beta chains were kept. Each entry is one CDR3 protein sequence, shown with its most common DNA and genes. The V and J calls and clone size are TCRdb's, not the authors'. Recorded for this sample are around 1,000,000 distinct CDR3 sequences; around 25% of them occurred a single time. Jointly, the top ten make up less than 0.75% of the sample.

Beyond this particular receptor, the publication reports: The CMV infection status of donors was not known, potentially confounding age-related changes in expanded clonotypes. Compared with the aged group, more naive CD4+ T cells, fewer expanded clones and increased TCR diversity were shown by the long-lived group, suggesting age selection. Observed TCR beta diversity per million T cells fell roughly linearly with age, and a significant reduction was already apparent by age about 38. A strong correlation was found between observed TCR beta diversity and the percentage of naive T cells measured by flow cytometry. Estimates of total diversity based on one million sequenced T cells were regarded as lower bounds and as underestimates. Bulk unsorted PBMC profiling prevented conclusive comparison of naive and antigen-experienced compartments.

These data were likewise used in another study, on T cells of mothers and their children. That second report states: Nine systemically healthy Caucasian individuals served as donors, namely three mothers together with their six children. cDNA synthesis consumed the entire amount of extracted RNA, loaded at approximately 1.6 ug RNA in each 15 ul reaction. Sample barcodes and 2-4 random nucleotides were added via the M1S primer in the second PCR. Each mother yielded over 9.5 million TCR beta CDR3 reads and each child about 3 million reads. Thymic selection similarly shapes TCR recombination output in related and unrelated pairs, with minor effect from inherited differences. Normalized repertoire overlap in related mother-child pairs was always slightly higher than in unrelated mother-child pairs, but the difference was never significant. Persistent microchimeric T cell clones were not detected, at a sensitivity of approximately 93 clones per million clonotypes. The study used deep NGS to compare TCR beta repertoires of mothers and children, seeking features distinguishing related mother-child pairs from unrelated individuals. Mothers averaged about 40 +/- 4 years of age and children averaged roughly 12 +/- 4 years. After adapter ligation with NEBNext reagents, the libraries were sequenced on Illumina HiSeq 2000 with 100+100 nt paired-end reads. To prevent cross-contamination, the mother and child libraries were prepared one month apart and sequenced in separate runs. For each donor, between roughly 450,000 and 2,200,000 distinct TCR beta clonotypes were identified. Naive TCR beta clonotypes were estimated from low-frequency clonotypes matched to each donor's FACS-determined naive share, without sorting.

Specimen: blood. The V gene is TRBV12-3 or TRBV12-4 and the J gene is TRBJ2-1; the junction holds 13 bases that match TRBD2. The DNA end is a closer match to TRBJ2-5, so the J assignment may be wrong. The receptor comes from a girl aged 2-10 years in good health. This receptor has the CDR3 CASSTSGGEETQYF. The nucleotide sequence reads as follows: TGTGCCAGCAGTACTAGCGGGGGGGAAGAGACCCAGTACTTC.